The clone carrying this TCR beta chain occurred many times. CDR1 is LNHDA, CDR2 SQIVND, per germline (reference sequence). This CDR3 is 14 amino acids long. Trimming shortened V by 1 base and J by 1 base, and 7 bases separated the two germline ends. Profiling relied on immunoSEQ multiplex PCR, and the TCRdb table lists in-frame clones only, not all of them. The profile covers 100,000 to 150,000 clones, with approximately 84% appearing a single time and approximately 12% taken by the ten largest. This entry comes from a study of blood T cell repertoires in COVID-19. The source of this sequence is a young woman who had recovered from COVID-19. The source material was peripheral blood. This chain links TRBV19 with TRBJ1-1; D unresolved. The CDR3 protein is CASSIVAGNTEAFF. Written as DNA, the CDR3 is TGTGCCAGTAGTATAGTTGCCGGGAACACTGAAGCTTTCTTT. The full variable domain, in which reference TRBV19 and TRBJ1-1 provide the parts outside the CDR3, is DGGITQSPKYLFRKEGQNVTLSCEQNLNHDAMYWYRQDPGQGLRLIYYSQIVNDFQKGDIAEGYSVSREKKESFPLTVTSAQKNPTAFYLCASSIVAGNTEAFFGQGTRLTVV.